This TCR beta chain was sequenced for a study of blood T cell repertoires in COVID-19 (dated by TCRdb to the early 2020s). Regarding the study in general: Collaborator samples came from the United States, Italy and Spain and covered acute and convalescent phases of COVID-19. The material from the prospective study consisted of cDNA or gDNA derived from T cells, B-cell-depleted T cells, or PBMCs. Deeply sampled blood TCRbeta repertoires from subjects exposed to, actively infected with, or recovered from COVID-19 were included in the dataset. The repertoires were made available in a free public database intended to serve as a resource for research on the immune response to SARS-CoV-2. The samples were drawn from two sources: the first 160 participants of the ongoing ImmuneRACE study, and 1,200 or so subjects contributed by 6 global collaborators. A de-identified subject ID, COVID-19 status, age in years and sex were almost always included in the sample metadata. Where available, HLA class I and class II types were taken from metadata supplied by the sample provider and were not determined by assay-based typing. General findings and caveats noted by the study authors: How much clinical and demographic metadata was included differed by source and by participant, and the metadata was provided uncurated.

Collaborating institutions collected whole blood in K2EDTA tubes following their own protocols. Collaborator samples were shipped for TCRbeta analysis as frozen whole blood, isolated PBMCs, or DNA extracted from either sample type. Inclusive of the bounding cysteine and phenylalanine, the CDR3 is 15 residues long. Solely the CDR3 DNA is kept, with 45 bases framed from the first base. The junction shows trimming of 5 bases on V and 1 base on J, and the gene matches do not reach 3 bases of it. CDR1 MDHEN and CDR2 SYDVKM were looked up in the germline V gene. TCRbeta CDR3 regions were amplified from genomic DNA using the immunoSEQ Assay, a bias-controlled multiplex PCR. The authors' pipeline ran thus. Nucleated cell counts per sample were estimated from amplification of reference gene primers within the assay. To quantify the absolute abundance of each unique TCRbeta CDR3 rearrangement, sequence reads were collapsed and filtered. For each sample, productive Simpson clonality was calculated as the square root of Simpson's diversity index across productive rearrangements. This is the immuneACCESS table as TCRdb keeps it, with only in-frame sequences that have V and J called. A part of the clones is gone; compared with another copy, unresolved V genes explain less than half, and the rest is unexplained. The V and J calls and the clone size are those of that table, but D and trimming were determined from the DNA. The sample includes about 67,000 clones, with approximately 87% observed a single time. 5.2% of the sample lies in the top ten.

Worth noting for this clone: It lacks a known antigen. No quality values exist for individual bases; no much larger clone is one base distant.

The rearrangement combines TRBV28 with TRBJ2-3; the central 10 bases match TRBD2. Sequencing was done on a sample of peripheral blood. The origin of this receptor is a man in his forties or fifties with active COVID-19. The DNA sequence is given as TGTGCCAGCAGTACCGGACTAGCGGGCACAGATACGCAGTATTTT. Protein translation: CASSTGLAGTDTQYF.